These 32 T cell receptor beta chains came from one sample sequenced in a study of ipilimumab plus nivolumab after autologous stem cell transplantation (dated by TCRdb to the early 2020s). Library preparation employed the immunoSEQ multiplex PCR assay. TCRdb stores this immuneACCESS table with in-frame sequences only. Part of the clones is absent; in the studies checked, under half of the shortfall reflects unresolved V genes, and no reason is known for the rest. In all, the sample holds about 15,000 clones, and about four fifths of those were seen once. The leading ten clones occupy about 9.4% of the sample. Sequencing was performed on PBMCs, taken in a trial of ipilimumab plus nivolumab as post-transplant consolidation. These receptors were obtained from a male donor with primary mediastinal lymphoma.

This sequence joins TRBV5-4 and TRBJ1-3; perhaps TRBD1 as D (5 bases). The CDR3 totals 14 residues. V lost 2 bases and J 6 bases, leaving 12 bases between the germline ends. Germline V gene data show CDR1 as SGHNT and CDR2 as YYREEE (reference sequence). The CDR3 DNA sequence: TGTGCCAGCAGCTTTTTGGGGGAGGAAAACACCATATATTTT. Its protein is CASSFLGEENTIYF.

The chain uses TRBV7-8 and TRBJ2-5; the D call may be TRBD1 or TRBD2 (5 bases each). The CDR3 consists of 17 residues. Trimming cost V 2 bases and J 3 bases, with 19 bases left between them. CDR1 and CDR2 from the germline V gene are SGHVS and FQNEAQ. In DNA, the CDR3 is TGTGCCAGCAGCTTATTGTGGCAGGGACGGAACAAAGAGACCCAGTACTTC. Amino acid sequence: CASSLLWQGRNKETQYF.

The chain has TRBV27 and TRBJ1-2, with a tentative D call TRBD1 (5 bases). The germline CDR1 and CDR2 sequences are MNHEY and SMNVEV (reference sequence). The V end was cut by 5 bases, the J end by 1 base, with 14 bases between. CDR3 length: 15 amino acids. This CDR3 reads CASSPFGARNYGYTF. The CDR3 coding sequence is TGTGCCAGCAGTCCTTTCGGGGCGCGTAACTATGGCTACACCTTC.

The V gene is TRBV2, the J gene TRBJ1-5, with D unresolved. Deletions cut 2 bases from V and 0 bases from J, with 11 bases between. CDR1 and CDR2 from the germline V gene are SNHLY and FYNNEI. The CDR3 contains 16 residues. CDR3 loop: CASSEQSGISNQPQHF. The DNA for the CDR3 is TGTGCCAGCAGTGAACAATCAGGAATTAGCAATCAGCCCCAGCATTTT.

This chain joins TRBV6-1 and TRBJ1-5; 9 bases align to TRBD1. Germline loops: CDR1 MNHNS, CDR2 SASEGT. Trimming at V came to 7 bases and at J to 3 bases, leaving 4 bases not matched to a gene. The CDR3 length is 14 residues. The DNA for the CDR3 is TGTGCCAGCAAAACAGGGGGCGTCAATCAGCCCCAGCATTTT. It translates to CASKTGGVNQPQHF.

The genes are TRBV5-1 and TRBJ2-6; 8 positions agree with TRBD2. CDR3 length: 18 residues. CDR1 SGHRS and CDR2 YFSETQ come from the germline V gene. The junction had 7 bases not matched to a gene; V was cut back by 2 bases and J by 0 bases. This CDR3 reads CASSFGGGLDSGANVLTF. As DNA, the CDR3 is TGCGCCAGCAGCTTTGGCGGGGGGCTAGACTCTGGGGCCAACGTCCTGACTTTC.

The chain employs TRBV6-8 and TRBJ2-1; 7 nucleotides match TRBD1. CDR1 and CDR2 (germline): MNHGY, SAAAGT. J gave up 6 bases and V 8 bases, and 13 bases lay outside the gene matches. The CDR3 length is 15 residues. The CDR3 sequence is CASGPRQGSLNEQFF. CDR3 nucleotides: TGTGCCAGCGGGCCAAGACAGGGCTCCCTCAATGAGCAGTTCTTC.

This chain uses TRBV4-1 with TRBJ2-7; no firm D call. This CDR3 is 14 amino acids long. Germline lookup yields CDR1 MGHRA and CDR2 YSYEKL. V gave up 0 bases and J gave up 3 bases, with 9 bases separating them. CDR3 DNA: TGCGCCAGCAGCCAAGAGGTTCAGTACTACGAGCAGTACTTC. Its protein product is CASSQEVQYYEQYF.

The V and J genes are TRBV6-5 and TRBJ2-1, with 8 bases matching TRBD2. J gave up 7 bases and V 2 bases, and 7 bases lay outside the gene matches. CDR1 MNHEY and CDR2 SVGAGI come from the germline V gene. The CDR3 has 15 residues. CDR3 DNA: TGTGCCAGCAGTTACGGAGAACTAGCGGTTAATGAGCAGTTCTTC. This encodes CASSYGELAVNEQFF.

The chain uses TRBV27 and TRBJ2-3, with 8 bases matching TRBD1. The junction had 13 bases not matched to a gene; V was cut back by 6 bases and J by 2 bases. The germline CDR1 and CDR2 sequences are MNHEY and SMNVEV (reference sequence). The CDR3 covers 17 residues. The CDR3 here is CASRTPGTGSITDTQYF. The CDR3 bases are TGTGCCAGCAGGACGCCCGGGACAGGATCTATCACAGATACGCAGTATTTT.

The rearrangement links TRBV5-6 to TRBJ2-5; either TRBD1 or TRBD2 may fit D (6 bases each). Germline V CDR1 and CDR2: SGHDT, YYEEEE. This CDR3 comprises 16 residues. V dropped 0 bases and J dropped 1 base, with 13 bases sitting between them. CDR3 in amino acids: CASSLGGAVLQETQYF. DNA for the CDR3: TGTGCCAGCAGCTTGGGGGGGGCAGTACTCCAAGAGACCCAGTACTTC.

Details on this clone: Germline and junction disagree at one end, which may indicate a read error. The rearrangement uses TRBV7-2 and TRBJ2-7, with TRBD1 matching over 10 bases. The germline V gene encodes CDR1 SGHTA and CDR2 FQGNSA. The CDR3 spans 13 residues. The DNA of the CDR3 is TGTGCCAGCAGCTCGAGGACAGGGGGTGAGGGACACTTC. Translated, it gives CASSSRTGGEGHF.

This clone was detected once. The conserved phenylalanine or tryptophan normally closing the CDR3 is absent here, so this likely arose from a read error. It is unclear where the CDR3 begins or ends on the DNA, so no DNA is shown, and the CDR3 is as TCRdb lists it. The chain has TRBV28 and TRBJ1-2. The germline CDR1 and CDR2 sequences are MDHEN and SYDVKM. The CDR3 extends over 11 residues, inclusive of both ends. The CDR3: CASSSPLHGVE.

This clone was seen only a few times. J is TRBJ2-1 and V is TRBV28, with a weak D call TRBD2 (7 bases). Germline V CDR1 and CDR2: MDHEN, SYDVKM. V was shortened by 7 bases and J by 1 base, with 14 bases between the two germline ends. This CDR3 region has 15 residues. The CDR3 coding sequence is TGTGCCAGCATCAAAGGGGGGGGATCCTACAATGAGCAGTTCTTC. This encodes CASIKGGGSYNEQFF.

This clone was seen a single time. The V and J genes are TRBV11-2 and TRBJ1-2; D is unresolved. The germline CDR1 and CDR2 sequences are SGHAT and FQNNGV. CDR3 length: 15 residues. V was pared by 0 bases and J by 4 bases, with 12 bases between. The CDR3: CASSLEPSRLYGYTF. For the CDR3, the DNA is TGTGCCAGCAGCTTAGAGCCCAGTCGCCTCTATGGCTACACCTTC. The full variable domain, in which reference TRBV11-2 and TRBJ1-2 provide the parts outside the CDR3, is EAGVAQSPRYKIIEKRQSVAFWCNPISGHATLYWYQQILGQGPKLLIQFQNNGVVDDSQLPKDRFSAERLKGVDSTLKIQPAKLEDSAVYLCASSLEPSRLYGYTFGSGTRLTVV.

J is TRBJ2-3 and V is TRBV7-9; 9 positions agree with TRBD2. CDR1 is SEHNR, CDR2 FQNEAQ, per germline (reference sequence). Unmatched junction bases numbered 6, after V lost 5 bases and J lost 0 bases. This CDR3 has 16 residues. CDR3 amino acids: CASSRSSGKSTDTQYF. The CDR3 nucleotides read TGTGCCAGCAGCCGATCTAGCGGGAAAAGCACAGATACGCAGTATTTT.

This clone was counted only a few times. The same CDR3 arises from other DNA sequences in this sample as well. This chain links TRBV5-1 with TRBJ1-1, with 12 nucleotides matching TRBD1. V was clipped by 3 bases and J by 5 bases; unmatched bases: 5. This CDR3 is 15 amino acids long. The germline V gene has CDR1 SGHRS and CDR2 YFSETQ. The DNA of the CDR3 is TGCGCCAGCAGCTGGGACAGGGGGCTGGGGACTGAAGCTTTCTTT. As protein: CASSWDRGLGTEAFF.

The J gene is TRBJ2-1, the V gene TRBV28; TRBD1 aligns across 7 bases. Germline V CDR1 and CDR2: MDHEN, SYDVKM. V dropped 6 bases and J dropped 2; count of bases not matched to a gene: 7. The CDR3 is 15 residues long. Here the CDR3 reads CASSLRDRTYNEQFF. CDR3 nucleotides: TGTGCCAGCAGCCTCCGGGACAGAACCTACAATGAGCAGTTCTTC.

The chain carries TRBV5-1 and TRBJ2-5; tentatively, D is TRBD1 (6 bases). The ends were cut back, 0 bases at V and 5 bases at J, with 8 bases in the middle. The CDR3 consists of 13 residues. The germline V gene encodes CDR1 SGHRS and CDR2 YFSETQ. Here the CDR3 DNA reads TGCGCCAGCAGCTTGGACAGGGCGGAGACCCAGTACTTC. This encodes CASSLDRAETQYF.

The chain joins TRBV20-1 to TRBJ1-2; D gene ambiguous. This CDR3 contains 11 residues. Germline assignment: CDR1 DFQATT and CDR2 SNEGSKA (reference sequence). Trimming took off 0 bases at V and 8 bases at J, with 7 bases between the two ends. Written as DNA, the CDR3 is TGCAGTGCTAGAGATGGGGAAGGCTACACCTTC. This encodes CSARDGEGYTF.

This chain uses TRBV5-4 with TRBJ1-4, with D possibly matching TRBD1 (5 bases). Germline V gene lookup returns CDR1 SGHNT and CDR2 YYREEE (reference sequence). This CDR3 is built from 15 residues. V lost 0 bases and J 8 bases, leaving 14 bases between the germline ends. The CDR3 reads CASSLEGQGSEKLFF. In DNA, the CDR3 is TGTGCCAGCAGCTTGGAGGGGCAGGGTTCCGAAAAACTGTTTTTT.

The CDR3 reads CASSLQGADYEQYF. The CDR3 coding sequence is TGTGCCAGCAGCTTGCAGGGGGCGGACTACGAGCAGTACTTC. The gene calls are TRBV7-2 and TRBJ2-7; 8 nucleotides agree with TRBD1. J was trimmed by 3 bases and V by 3 bases; bases with no gene match: 4. Germline V gene data show CDR1 as SGHTA and CDR2 as FQGNSA. The CDR3 covers 14 residues.

The rearrangement links TRBV20-1 to TRBJ2-3, with unresolved D. V was clipped by 6 bases and J by 1 base, with 5 bases between them. There are 11 residues in the CDR3. CDR1 is DFQATT, CDR2 SNEGSKA, per germline (reference sequence). The CDR3 nucleotides read TGCAGTGCGGCGGGCACAGATACGCAGTATTTT. Amino acid sequence: CSAAGTDTQYF.

This clone occurred a few times. The gene calls are TRBV4-2 and TRBJ2-4, with D perhaps matching TRBD2 (5 bases). The V end lost 4 bases, the J end lost 6 bases, and 22 bases lay between the germline ends. The germline CDR1 and CDR2 sequences are LGHNA and YNFKEQ. The CDR3 covers 17 residues. The CDR3 is CASSRIVLPGILNIQYF. The CDR3 DNA follows: TGTGCCAGCAGCCGCATCGTCTTACCGGGGATACTAAACATTCAGTACTTC.

This clone was picked up a small number of times. The rearrangement links TRBV7-2 to TRBJ2-7; D is undetermined. V was shortened by 5 bases and J by 2 bases, with 10 bases between the two germline ends. Per germline, CDR1 SGHTA and CDR2 FQGNSA. The length of the CDR3 is 13 residues. CDR3 region: CASSPRLTYEQYF. The CDR3 DNA sequence: TGTGCCAGCAGCCCCCGACTCACCTACGAGCAGTACTTC.

The chain is built from TRBV5-5 and TRBJ1-4, with a weak D call TRBD1 (5 bases). This CDR3 has 18 amino acids. V dropped 1 base and J dropped 6 bases, with 22 bases sitting between them. Germline V gene sequence: CDR1 SGHKS, CDR2 YYEKEE (reference sequence). This CDR3 is CASSLRDPGSLGHEKLFF. The CDR3 DNA sequence: TGTGCCAGCAGCTTGCGGGACCCTGGCAGCCTGGGGCATGAAAAACTGTTTTTT.

The chain couples TRBV6-5 to TRBJ2-3; the match to TRBD2 covers 10 bases. The junction had 9 bases not matched to a gene; V was cut back by 6 bases and J by 9 bases. The V gene's germline CDR1 is MNHEY and CDR2 SVGAGI. The CDR3 spans 14 residues. The CDR3 spells CASRPSGRGGTQYF. The CDR3, as DNA: TGTGCCAGCAGGCCTAGCGGGAGAGGGGGGACGCAGTATTTT.

The V gene is TRBV5-4, the J gene TRBJ2-7; TRBD1 matches at 7 bases. CDR3 length: 15 amino acids. J was trimmed by 0 bases and V by 4 bases; bases with no gene match: 7. In germline, CDR1 is SGHNT, CDR2 YYREEE (reference sequence). The CDR3 DNA sequence: TGTGCCAGCAGCACCTGGGACAGAAGCTCCTACGAGCAGTACTTC. Translated: CASSTWDRSSYEQYF.

This clone has just a few counts. This specimen includes other DNA sequences encoding the same CDR3. The rearrangement uses TRBV2 and TRBJ1-2; a possible D gene is TRBD1 (5 bases). CDR1 is SNHLY, CDR2 FYNNEI, per germline. V was clipped by 7 bases and J by 8 bases, with 11 bases between them. CDR3 length: 11 amino acids. CDR3 protein: CASTRGEGYTF. CDR3 nucleotide sequence: TGTGCCAGCACTAGGGGCGAGGGCTACACCTTC.

This clone was counted a single time. The CDR3 loop reads CASTLPGQMNTEAFF. The DNA for the CDR3 is TGTGCCAGCACCCTACCGGGACAAATGAACACTGAAGCTTTCTTT. The chain links TRBV28 to TRBJ1-1, with D possibly being TRBD1 (6 bases). Between the trimmed V and J ends, which lost 7 bases and 0 bases, there was a span of 15 bases. CDR1 MDHEN and CDR2 SYDVKM come from the germline V gene. This CDR3 comprises 15 residues.

By share, this clone ranks as medium-sized. The rearrangement uses TRBV11-2 and TRBJ2-3; maybe TRBD1 (5 bases). From germline, CDR1 is SGHAT and CDR2 FQNNGV. V was clipped by 0 bases and J by 4 bases, with 14 bases between them. CDR3 size: 16 residues. CDR3 coding DNA: TGTGCCAGCAGCTTAGATCGGCAGGGTCCCCCAGATACGCAGTATTTT. This translates into CASSLDRQGPPDTQYF.

The chain is built from TRBV5-1 and TRBJ2-3; TRBD2 aligns across 7 bases. Trimming removed 5 bases from V and 8 bases from J; junction bases left unmatched: 14. The germline CDR1 and CDR2 sequences are SGHRS and YFSETQ. This CDR3 is built from 15 residues. CDR3 sequence: CASSPLGGSEATQYF. CDR3 bases: TGCGCCAGCAGTCCGCTGGGCGGGAGTGAGGCTACGCAGTATTTT.